The clone carrying this TCR beta chain was observed a handful of times. Its antigen is unidentified. The data derive from a study of T cell repertoires in cytomegalovirus infection. The study's findings and limits: Using cumulative public TCR beta family frequency, the authors identified those who carried CMV together with the relevant HLA.

One entry per CDR3 protein results from TCRdb running MiXCR on the reads. The sample carries just over 300,000 distinct CDR3 sequences, roughly a sixth recorded once. In germline, CDR1 is SGHDT, CDR2 YYEEEE. The V gene lost 0 bases and the J gene lost 0 bases, with 12 bases spanning the gap. The CDR3 totals 16 residues. The sequencing sample was made of PBMCs. The chain combines TRBV5-6 with TRBJ1-1; D not certain. This sequence originates from a human donor in good health (CMV status not recorded). Some clones in this sample may be carry-over from other donors' samples. The CDR3 DNA is TGTGCCAGCAGCTTGGTTTTTGGTTCCATGAACACTGAAGCTTTCTTT. Amino acids: CASSLVFGSMNTEAFF.